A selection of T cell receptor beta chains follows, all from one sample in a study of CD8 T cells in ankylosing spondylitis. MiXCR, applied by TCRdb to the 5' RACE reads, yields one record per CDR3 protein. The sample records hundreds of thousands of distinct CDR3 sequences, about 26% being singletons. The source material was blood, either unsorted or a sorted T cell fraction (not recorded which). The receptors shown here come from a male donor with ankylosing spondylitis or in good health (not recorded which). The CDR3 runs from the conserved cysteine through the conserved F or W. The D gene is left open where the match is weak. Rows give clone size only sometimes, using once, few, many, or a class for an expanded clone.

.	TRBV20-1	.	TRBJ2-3	CSARDRRPDTQYF	TGCAGTGCTAGAGATCGACGACCAGATACGCAGTATTTT
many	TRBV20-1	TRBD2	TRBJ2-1	CSASWPSGGQDEQFF	TGCAGTGCTAGTTGGCCTAGCGGAGGTCAGGATGAGCAGTTCTTC
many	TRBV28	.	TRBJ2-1	CASSLSGGNHNEQFF	TGTGCCAGCAGTTTATCTGGCGGGAATCACAATGAGCAGTTCTTC
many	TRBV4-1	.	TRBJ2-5	CASSQEEWRQTQYF	TGCGCCAGCAGCCAAGAGGAATGGAGACAGACCCAGTACTTC
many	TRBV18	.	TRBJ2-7	CASSPTTSSYEQYF	TGTGCCAGCTCACCGACTACGAGCTCCTACGAGCAGTACTTC
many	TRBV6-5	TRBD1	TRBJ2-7	CASSYIQTGPYEQYF	TGTGCCAGCAGTTACATTCAGACAGGGCCCTACGAGCAGTACTTC
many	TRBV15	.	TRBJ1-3	CATSRDSGNTIYF	TGTGCCACCAGCAGGGACTCTGGAAACACCATATATTTT
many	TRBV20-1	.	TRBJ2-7	CSARGGAYEQYF	TGCAGTGCTAGAGGTGGGGCCTACGAGCAGTACTTC
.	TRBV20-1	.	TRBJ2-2	CSARDDTGELFF	TGCAGTGCTAGAGATGACACCGGGGAGCTGTTTTTT
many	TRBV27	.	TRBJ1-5	CASSPGAVQPQHF	TGTGCCAGCAGTCCGGGGGCGGTTCAGCCCCAGCATTTT
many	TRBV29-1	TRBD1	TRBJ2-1	CSVVWDRVNEQFF	TGCAGCGTTGTATGGGACAGGGTGAATGAGCAGTTCTTC
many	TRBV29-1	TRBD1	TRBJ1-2	CSVEAGTGWGYTF	TGCAGCGTTGAAGCTGGGACAGGCTGGGGCTACACCTTC
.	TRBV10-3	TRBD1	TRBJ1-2	CAITQQQGASGYTF	TGTGCCATCACACAGCAACAGGGGGCGTCTGGCTACACCTTC
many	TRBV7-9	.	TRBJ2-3	CASSLSQSTDTQYF	TGTGCCAGCAGCTTATCGCAGTCCACAGATACGCAGTATTTT
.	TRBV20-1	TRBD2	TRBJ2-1	CRIASGSYNEQFF	TGCAGGATTGCTAGCGGGAGCTACAATGAGCAGTTCTTC
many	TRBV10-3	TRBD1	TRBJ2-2	CASNPDRGSANTGELFF	TGTGCCTCGAACCCGGACAGGGGGTCGGCGAACACCGGGGAGCTGTTTTTT
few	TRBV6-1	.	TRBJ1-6	CASSGVSEGWSSYNSPLHF	TGTGCCAGCAGTGGAGTGTCAGAGGGATGGAGCTCCTATAATTCACCCCTCCACTTT
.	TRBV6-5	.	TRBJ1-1	CASSYGHKNTEAFF	TGTGCCAGCAGTTACGGACACAAGAACACTGAAGCTTTCTTT
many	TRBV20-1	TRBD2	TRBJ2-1	CSARGLAVDNEQFF	TGCAGTGCTAGGGGACTAGCCGTAGACAATGAGCAGTTCTTC
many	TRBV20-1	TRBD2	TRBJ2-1	CSAGLAGVSGEQFF	TGCAGTGCAGGACTAGCGGGAGTTAGCGGCGAGCAGTTCTTC
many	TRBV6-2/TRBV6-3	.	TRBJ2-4	CASIGDTKNIQYF	TGTGCCAGCATCGGGGATACCAAAAACATTCAGTACTTC
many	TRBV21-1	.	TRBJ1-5	CASTYSGRGRSNQPQHF	TGTGCCAGCACCTACTCGGGCCGAGGCCGAAGCAATCAGCCCCAGCATTTT
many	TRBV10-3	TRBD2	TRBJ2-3	CAISPAAGGTAENTQYF	TGTGCCATCAGTCCGGCGGCGGGAGGCACCGCGGAGAATACGCAGTATTTT
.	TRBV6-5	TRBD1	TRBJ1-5	CASSCPDRASNQPQHF	TGTGCCAGCAGTTGCCCGGACAGGGCTAGCAATCAGCCCCAGCATTTT
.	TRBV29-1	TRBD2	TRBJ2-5	CSAGLAGETQYF	TGCAGCGCCGGACTAGCGGGAGAGACCCAGTACTTC
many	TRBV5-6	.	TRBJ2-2	CASSPDWWGTGELFF	TGTGCCAGCAGCCCGGACTGGTGGGGCACCGGGGAGCTGTTTTTT
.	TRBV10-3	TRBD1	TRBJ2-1	CAISDGGTGGSYNEQFF	TGTGCCATCAGTGATGGGGGGACAGGGGGTTCCTACAATGAGCAGTTCTTC
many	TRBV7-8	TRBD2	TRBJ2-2	CASSLAGIAGATGELFF	TGTGCCAGCAGCTTAGCAGGAATAGCGGGAGCCACCGGGGAGCTGTTTTTT
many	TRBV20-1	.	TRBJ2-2	CSAREGSTGELFF	TGCAGTGCTAGAGAAGGATCTACCGGGGAGCTGTTTTTT
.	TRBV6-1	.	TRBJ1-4	CASRLSPTGDNEKLFF	TGTGCCAGCAGACTAAGCCCAACAGGTGATAATGAAAAACTGTTTTTT
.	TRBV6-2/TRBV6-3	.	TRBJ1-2	CASSYGVGDYGYTF	TGTGCCAGCAGTTACGGCGTGGGGGACTATGGCTACACCTTC
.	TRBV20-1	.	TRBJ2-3	CSARDQGGMVGRTDTQYF	TGCAGTGCTAGAGATCAGGGCGGGATGGTTGGTCGTACAGATACGCAGTATTTT
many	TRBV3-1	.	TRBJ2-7	CASSQGSALIYEQYF	TGTGCCAGCAGCCAAGGCAGCGCATTGATCTACGAGCAGTACTTC
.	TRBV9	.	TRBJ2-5	CASSVSRGTLQETQYF	TGTGCCAGCAGCGTTTCTCGCGGGACCCTCCAAGAGACCCAGTACTTC
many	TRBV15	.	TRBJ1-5	CATSSPPGTGMNQPQHF	TGTGCCACCAGCAGCCCCCCCGGAACAGGGATGAATCAGCCCCAGCATTTT
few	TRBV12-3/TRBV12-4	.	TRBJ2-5	CASSLSRGRSETQYF	TGTGCCAGCAGTTTATCCCGGGGTCGCTCAGAGACCCAGTACTTC
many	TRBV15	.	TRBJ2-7	CATSPKGWGRTSYEQYF	TGTGCCACCAGCCCTAAGGGTTGGGGGAGGACCTCCTACGAGCAGTACTTC
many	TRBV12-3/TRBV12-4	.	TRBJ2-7	CASSPPGREQYF	TGTGCCAGCAGTCCCCCCGGACGCGAGCAGTACTTC
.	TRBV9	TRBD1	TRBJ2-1	CASSKTPGQYNEQFF	TGTGCCAGCAGCAAAACCCCGGGACAGTACAATGAGCAGTTCTTC
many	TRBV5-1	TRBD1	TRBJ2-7	CASSFTGGSSYEQYF	TGCGCCAGCAGCTTCACAGGGGGATCCTCCTACGAGCAGTACTTC
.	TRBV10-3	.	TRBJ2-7	CAISDLPAEQYF	TGTGCCATCAGTGATCTCCCGGCGGAGCAGTACTTC
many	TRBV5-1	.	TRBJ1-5	CASAQDSMAQPQHF	TGCGCCAGCGCACAGGACAGTATGGCTCAGCCCCAGCATTTT
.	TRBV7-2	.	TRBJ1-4	CASSLALQGEEKLFF	TGTGCCAGCAGCTTAGCGTTACAGGGAGAGGAAAAACTGTTTTTT
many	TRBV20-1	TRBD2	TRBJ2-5	CSAGGLAGVRTQYF	TGCAGTGCTGGGGGACTAGCGGGAGTCAGGACCCAGTACTTC
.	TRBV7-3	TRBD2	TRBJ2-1	CASSFRRLAGYNEQFF	TGTGCCAGCAGCTTCCGTAGGCTAGCGGGCTACAATGAGCAGTTCTTC
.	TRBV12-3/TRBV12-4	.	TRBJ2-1	CASSFHPGRNEQFF	TGTGCCAGCAGTTTCCACCCGGGGCGCAATGAGCAGTTCTTC
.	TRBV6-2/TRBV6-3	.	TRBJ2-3	CASAKNRQADTQYF	TGTGCCAGCGCGAAAAACCGACAGGCAGATACGCAGTATTTT
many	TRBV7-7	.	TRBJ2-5	CASTNLAFQETQYF	TGTGCTAGCACCAACCTGGCCTTTCAAGAGACCCAGTACTTC
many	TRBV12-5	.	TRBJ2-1	CASGSSHNEQFF	TGTGCTAGTGGTTCTAGCCACAATGAGCAGTTCTTC
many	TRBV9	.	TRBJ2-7	CASSVEAVSYEQYF	TGTGCCAGCAGCGTAGAAGCAGTCTCCTACGAGCAGTACTTC
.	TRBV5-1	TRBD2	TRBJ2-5	CASSLQTAGQETQYF	TGCGCCAGCAGCCTGCAAACAGCGGGGCAAGAGACCCAGTACTTC
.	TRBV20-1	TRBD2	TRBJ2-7	CSARDLASGAYEQYF	TGCAGTGCTAGAGATCTGGCTAGCGGCGCCTACGAGCAGTACTTC
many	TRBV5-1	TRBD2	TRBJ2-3	CASSPPAGNTDTQYF	TGCGCCAGCAGCCCCCCAGCGGGGAACACAGATACGCAGTATTTT
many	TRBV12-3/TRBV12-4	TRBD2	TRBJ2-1	CASSFFPWGGRAPSEQFF	TGTGCCAGCAGTTTTTTCCCCTGGGGCGGGAGGGCCCCAAGTGAGCAGTTCTTC
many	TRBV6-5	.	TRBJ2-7	CASSYSRGLEQYF	TGTGCCAGCAGTTACTCTCGGGGGCTAGAGCAGTACTTC
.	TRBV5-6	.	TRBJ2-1	CASSLWSGGRNEQFF	TGTGCCAGCAGCTTGTGGTCTGGTGGCCGGAATGAGCAGTTCTTC
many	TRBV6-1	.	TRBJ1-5	CASRPPGPLLPQHF	TGTGCCAGCAGACCTCCGGGACCCTTATTGCCCCAGCATTTT